The 11 T cell receptor beta chains below all came from one sample that was sequenced in a study of cytomegalovirus exposure and HLA in healthy donors. The primer mix had 60 Vbeta and 13 Jbeta primers. TCRdb's table, derived via immunoSEQ multiplex PCR, lists solely in-frame clones and lacks some. Across fewer than 85,000 clones, the top ten clones capture approximately 4.5% of the sample. Sequenced material: PBMCs. The receptors come from a woman aged 35 to 49 in good health and CMV-seropositive.

This chain uses TRBV29-1 with TRBJ2-1; 11 bases map to TRBD2. The germline gives CDR1 SQVTM, CDR2 ANQGSEA. V was pared by 4 bases and J by 4 bases, with 27 bases of the junction left unmatched. The CDR3 has 22 amino acids. Here the CDR3 reads CSVGGGLAAAASARSPYNEQFF. The CDR3 region has the DNA TGCAGCGTTGGGGGGGGACTAGCGGCAGCGGCGAGCGCCCGGAGTCCGTACAATGAGCAGTTCTTC.

V is TRBV18 and J is TRBJ2-3; 11 nucleotides align to TRBD2. With 4 bases clipped from V and 4 bases from J, the junction kept 10 bases outside the gene matches. CDR3 length: 17 amino acids. Looked up from germline, CDR1 is KGHSH and CDR2 is LQKENI. The CDR3 here is CASSLTSGVDIADTQYF. The CDR3, as DNA: TGTGCCAGCTCACTGACTAGCGGGGTAGATATCGCAGATACGCAGTATTTT.

With regard to this clone: The junction shows a germline mismatch at one end, possibly a read error. Distinct nucleotide sequences in the sample also encode this CDR3. The chain employs TRBV9 and TRBJ1-6; no clear D. Germline CDR1 reads SGDLS; CDR2 reads YYNGEE. CDR3 size: 16 residues. CDR3 bases: TGCGCCAGCAGCCTACTTTCTGGGTCCGGGTATTCACCCCTCCACTTT. Translation: CASSLLSGSGYSPLHF.

V gene TRBV5-1 combines with J gene TRBJ1-6, with 12 bases that match TRBD1. With 1 base clipped from V and 7 bases from J, the junction kept 3 bases outside the gene matches. CDR1 is SGHRS and CDR2 is YFSETQ in the germline V gene. This CDR3 is 16 amino acids long. The CDR3 region is CASSLMGTGGNSPLHF. The CDR3 nucleotides are TGCGCCAGCAGCTTGATGGGGACAGGGGGCAATTCACCCCTCCACTTT.

This chain joins TRBV19 and TRBJ2-6; 14 positions agree with TRBD2. Trimming cost V 5 bases and J 4 bases; bases outside gene matches: 4. Per germline, CDR1 LNHDA and CDR2 SQIVND (reference sequence). This CDR3 is 17 amino acids long. The CDR3 DNA reads TGTGCCAGTAGTCCGACTAGCGGGAGGGCCGGGGCCAACGTCCTGACTTTC. This encodes CASSPTSGRAGANVLTF.

V is TRBV9 and J is TRBJ2-3, with D unclear. This CDR3 is built from 13 residues. V dropped 3 bases and J dropped 4 bases, with 9 bases sitting between them. Germline CDR1 reads SGDLS; CDR2 reads YYNGEE. The CDR3 sequence: CASSAKSADTQYF. The DNA for the CDR3 is TGTGCCAGCAGCGCCAAGTCGGCAGATACGCAGTATTTT.

The CDR3 loop is CASSRIQGGEQFF. DNA for the CDR3: TGCGCCAGCAGCAGGATCCAGGGGGGTGAGCAGTTCTTC. The V and J genes are TRBV5-1 and TRBJ2-1; TRBD1 might be the D (7 bases). Germline loops: CDR1 SGHRS, CDR2 YFSETQ. This CDR3 comprises 13 residues. Between the trimmed V and J ends, which lost 4 bases and 9 bases, there was a span of 14 bases.

The chain couples TRBV15 to TRBJ2-3; D perhaps matches TRBD2 (6 bases). The germline gives CDR1 LNHNV, CDR2 YYDKDF (reference sequence). The CDR3 is 16 amino acids. V was trimmed by 4 bases and J by 2 bases, leaving 16 bases between them. The CDR3 DNA reads as TGTGCCACCAGCAAGAGATACGGGAGCCCCACAGATACGCAGTATTTT. This translates into CATSKRYGSPTDTQYF.

The J gene is TRBJ2-5, the V gene TRBV5-1, with D possibly TRBD1 on 5 matching bases. The tail of the sequence fits TRBJ2-7 better, so the J call may be wrong. Germline V gene lookup returns CDR1 SGHRS and CDR2 YFSETQ. This CDR3 is 15 amino acids long. The DNA for the CDR3 is TGCGCCAGCAGAACAGGTCCGATCAACACCTACGAGCAGTACTTC. This translates into CASRTGPINTYEQYF.

This chain links TRBV2 with TRBJ2-5; the match to TRBD2 covers 8 bases. Trimming removed 6 bases from V and 5 bases from J; junction bases left unmatched: 11. Germline V gene data show CDR1 as SNHLY and CDR2 as FYNNEI. The CDR3 contains 15 residues. The CDR3 reads CASRGTSLRGETQYF. The DNA for the CDR3 is TGTGCCAGCAGAGGGACTAGTCTCCGGGGGGAGACCCAGTACTTC. Using reference TRBV2 and TRBJ2-5 for the parts outside the CDR3, the full variable domain is EPEVTQTPSHQVTQMGQEVILRCVPISNHLYFYWYRQILGQKVEFLVSFYNNEISEKSEIFDDQFSVERPDGSNFTLKIRSTKLEDSAMYFCASRGTSLRGETQYFGPGTRLLVL.

The chain combines TRBV18 with TRBJ1-5, with D perhaps matching TRBD1 (5 bases). Trimming pared 6 bases from V and 5 bases from J, leaving 17 bases between. The CDR3 spans 15 residues. Germline-derived CDR1 and CDR2 are KGHSH and LQKENI. The CDR3 sequence: CASSPAGGRDQPQHF. The CDR3 DNA is TGTGCCAGCTCGCCAGCCGGGGGAAGGGATCAGCCCCAGCATTTT.